The sample holds a few counts of the clone carrying this T cell receptor beta chain. Its antigen is not identified. TCRdb passed the 5' RACE reads through MiXCR, listing each CDR3 protein once. The sample carries fewer than 450,000 distinct CDR3 sequences, 17% recorded once. These data belong to a study of CD8 T cells in ankylosing spondylitis. Study results and limitations: The study identified a TCR beta motif of several highly homologous variants that appeared characteristic of ankylosing spondylitis blood.

Material: blood, either unsorted or a sorted T cell fraction (not recorded which). This TCR came from a male donor with ankylosing spondylitis.

The CDR3 DNA reads as TGCAGTGTCTCGGGACTAGCGGGGGTAACCTACGAGCAGTACTTC. Residues: CSVSGLAGVTYEQYF. This chain uses TRBV20-1 with TRBJ2-7, with TRBD2 matching over 14 bases. This CDR3 spans 15 amino acids. Germline CDR1 DFQATT, CDR2 SNEGSKA (reference sequence). V was clipped by 7 bases and J by 2 bases; unmatched bases: 7.